What follows is one T cell receptor beta chain and its context. The target antigen is unknown. Other DNA variants within this sample encode the same CDR3. This CDR3 is built from 12 residues. The V gene lost 0 bases and the J gene lost 3 bases, with 3 bases spanning the gap. Germline V lookup: CDR1 SEHNR, CDR2 FQNEAQ (reference sequence). What was sequenced were expressed TCRB transcripts, since all of the isolated RNA had been reverse transcribed. This table comes from immunoSEQ multiplex PCR, and its TCRdb copy is limited to in-frame clones, with some not included. The sample holds nearly 700,000 clones; around an eighth are singletons and the top ten take approximately 0.021%. This specimen comes from a study of beta chain features in type 1 diabetes. The study, taken as a whole, reports: TCRB CDR3s were moderately but significantly shorter in Type 1 diabetes patients in all four CD4+ subsets.

J is TRBJ2-7 and V is TRBV7-9; D not resolved. This clonotype was obtained from a young man with type 1 diabetes. The specimen was naive CD4+ T cells from blood. CDR3 residues: CASSLARYEQYF. The DNA for the CDR3 is TGTGCCAGCAGCTTAGCTCGCTACGAGCAGTACTTC.